A selection of T cell receptor beta chains follows, all from one sample in a study of blood T cell repertoires in COVID-19. TCRdb's copy holds only in-frame clones and misses some; the assay was immunoSEQ multiplex PCR. The sample lists fewer than 250,000 clones; around nine tenths were seen once. The sequenced material came from PBMCs or T cells enriched from blood (not recorded which). The origin of the receptors is a young man who had recovered from COVID-19. CDR3s include the opening cysteine and the closing phenylalanine or tryptophan. The D gene is left open where the match is weak. Only part of the rows carry a size: once, few, many, or a class if the clone is expanded.

v_call: TRBV4-3
clone_size: -
j_call: TRBJ2-2
d_call: TRBD2
cdr3_aa: CASSQDRRGGFGELFF
cdr3_nt: TGCGCCAGCAGCCAAGATCGGCGGGGGGGCTTCGGGGAGCTGTTTTTT

v_call: TRBV4-2
clone_size: -
j_call: TRBJ1-6
d_call: -
cdr3_aa: CASSLGAARSYNSPLHF
cdr3_nt: TGTGCCAGCAGCCTGGGAGCAGCCCGCTCCTATAATTCACCCCTCCACTTT

v_call: TRBV6-5
clone_size: -
j_call: TRBJ2-2
d_call: -
cdr3_aa: CASRMGAVNTGELFF
cdr3_nt: TGTGCCAGCAGGATGGGGGCGGTGAACACCGGGGAGCTGTTTTTT

v_call: TRBV13
clone_size: -
j_call: TRBJ1-6
d_call: -
cdr3_aa: CASSLSSRTVSNSPLHF
cdr3_nt: TGTGCCAGCAGCTTAAGCTCGCGGACAGTATCAAATTCACCCCTCCACTTT

v_call: TRBV29-1
clone_size: -
j_call: TRBJ1-2
d_call: -
cdr3_aa: CSVEGLRTYGYTF
cdr3_nt: TGCAGCGTCGAGGGCCTGAGGACCTATGGCTACACCTTC

v_call: TRBV7-2
clone_size: -
j_call: TRBJ2-7
d_call: -
cdr3_aa: CASSLERSYEQYF
cdr3_nt: TGTGCCAGCAGCTTAGAACGGTCCTACGAGCAGTACTTC

v_call: TRBV19
clone_size: -
j_call: TRBJ1-2
d_call: -
cdr3_aa: CASSLQGGSGGYTF
cdr3_nt: TGTGCCAGTAGTCTACAGGGTGGCTCGGGCGGCTACACCTTC

v_call: TRBV7-9
clone_size: -
j_call: TRBJ2-1
d_call: TRBD2
cdr3_aa: CASSLGPGLAGLWTILVF
cdr3_nt: TGTGCCAGCAGCTTAGGTCCGGGACTAGCGGGTTTATGGACTATTTTGGTCTTC

v_call: TRBV19
clone_size: once
j_call: TRBJ2-1
d_call: TRBD1
cdr3_aa: CASSSRDRDPWGESYEQFF
cdr3_nt: TGTGCCAGTAGTTCCCGGGACAGGGACCCCTGGGGCGAGAGCTATGAGCAGTTCTTC

v_call: TRBV6-2/TRBV6-3
clone_size: -
j_call: TRBJ2-7
d_call: TRBD2
cdr3_aa: CASSYGGKTSGSSDYEQYF
cdr3_nt: TGTGCCAGCAGTTATGGGGGAAAGACTAGCGGGAGTTCCGACTACGAGCAGTACTTC

v_call: TRBV24-1
clone_size: -
j_call: TRBJ1-5
d_call: TRBD1
cdr3_aa: CATSDPRQGGEPQHF
cdr3_nt: TGTGCCACCAGTGATCCGAGACAGGGGGGCGAGCCCCAGCATTTT

v_call: TRBV7-2
clone_size: once
j_call: TRBJ1-2
d_call: -
cdr3_aa: CASSLVGQGYGYTF
cdr3_nt: TGTGCCAGCAGCTTAGTAGGGCAGGGGTACGGCTACACCTTC

v_call: TRBV6-5
clone_size: -
j_call: TRBJ2-7
d_call: -
cdr3_aa: CASLVGYEQYF
cdr3_nt: TGTGCCAGTCTCGTCGGCTACGAGCAGTACTTC

v_call: TRBV6-5
clone_size: -
j_call: TRBJ2-1
d_call: TRBD2
cdr3_aa: CASGREALGEQFF
cdr3_nt: TGTGCCAGCGGGCGGGAGGCCCTGGGTGAGCAGTTCTTC

v_call: TRBV18
clone_size: -
j_call: TRBJ2-1
d_call: -
cdr3_aa: CASSPRAAFYNEQFF
cdr3_nt: TGTGCCAGCTCACCAAGAGCCGCTTTCTACAATGAGCAGTTCTTC

v_call: TRBV29-1
clone_size: -
j_call: TRBJ2-1
d_call: TRBD2
cdr3_aa: CSVDRVAGRGEQFF
cdr3_nt: TGCAGCGTTGATAGAGTAGCGGGGCGAGGTGAGCAGTTCTTC

v_call: TRBV5-4
clone_size: once
j_call: TRBJ2-5
d_call: TRBD2
cdr3_aa: CASSLGLAGGPSKTQYF
cdr3_nt: TGTGCCAGCAGCCTGGGGTTAGCGGGGGGGCCTTCGAAGACCCAGTACTTC

v_call: TRBV4-3
clone_size: -
j_call: TRBJ2-7
d_call: TRBD1
cdr3_aa: CASSHDRALLYEQYF
cdr3_nt: TGCGCCAGCAGCCACGACAGGGCCCTCTTGTACGAGCAGTACTTC

v_call: TRBV5-1
clone_size: -
j_call: TRBJ2-1
d_call: TRBD1
cdr3_aa: CASSLARDRANNEQFF
cdr3_nt: TGCGCCAGCAGCTTGGCTCGGGACAGAGCGAACAATGAGCAGTTCTTC

v_call: TRBV30
clone_size: -
j_call: TRBJ1-2
d_call: -
cdr3_aa: CALRASRGYTF
cdr3_nt: TGTGCCTTACGAGCTTCTCGTGGCTACACCTTC

v_call: TRBV10-3
clone_size: -
j_call: TRBJ1-2
d_call: TRBD1
cdr3_aa: CAILPGQNFNYGYTF
cdr3_nt: TGTGCCATCCTGCCGGGACAGAATTTTAACTATGGCTACACCTTC

v_call: TRBV6-5
clone_size: -
j_call: TRBJ1-1
d_call: -
cdr3_aa: CASKFYEGVSTEAFF
cdr3_nt: TGTGCCAGCAAATTCTATGAGGGCGTGAGCACTGAAGCTTTCTTT

v_call: TRBV19
clone_size: -
j_call: TRBJ1-5
d_call: -
cdr3_aa: CASMGGINQPQHF
cdr3_nt: TGTGCCAGTATGGGGGGTATCAATCAGCCCCAGCATTTT

v_call: TRBV9
clone_size: -
j_call: TRBJ2-5
d_call: -
cdr3_aa: CASSLGPQETQYF
cdr3_nt: TGTGCCAGCAGCCTGGGGCCTCAAGAGACCCAGTACTTC

v_call: TRBV7-2
clone_size: once
j_call: TRBJ2-7
d_call: TRBD2
cdr3_aa: CASGTQPTSGGYEQYF
cdr3_nt: TGTGCCAGCGGCACTCAACCCACTAGCGGGGGGTACGAGCAGTACTTC

v_call: TRBV7-9
clone_size: -
j_call: TRBJ2-7
d_call: -
cdr3_aa: CASSSLGGAGYEQYF
cdr3_nt: TGTGCCAGCAGCTCCCTGGGGGGGGCGGGCTACGAGCAGTACTTC

v_call: TRBV7-8
clone_size: -
j_call: TRBJ1-1
d_call: TRBD1
cdr3_aa: CASSLGTANTEAFF
cdr3_nt: TGTGCCAGCAGCCTAGGGACAGCGAACACTGAAGCTTTCTTT

v_call: TRBV7-2
clone_size: -
j_call: TRBJ2-2
d_call: TRBD1
cdr3_aa: CASSLDRDYAGELFF
cdr3_nt: TGTGCCAGCAGCCTGGACAGGGATTATGCCGGGGAGCTGTTTTTT

v_call: TRBV28
clone_size: -
j_call: TRBJ1-2
d_call: -
cdr3_aa: CASTVRGGYTF
cdr3_nt: TGTGCCAGCACCGTTCGGGGGGGCTACACCTTC

v_call: TRBV11-2
clone_size: -
j_call: TRBJ2-7
d_call: -
cdr3_aa: CASSRLLGEQYF
cdr3_nt: TGTGCCAGCAGCCGACTTTTAGGAGAGCAGTACTTC

v_call: TRBV9
clone_size: -
j_call: TRBJ1-6
d_call: TRBD1
cdr3_aa: CASSLGTGGGNSPLHF
cdr3_nt: TGTGCCAGCAGCTTAGGGACAGGGGGCGGGAATTCACCCCTCCACTTT

v_call: TRBV6-2/TRBV6-3
clone_size: -
j_call: TRBJ2-2
d_call: TRBD1
cdr3_aa: CASSQDRQDTGELFF
cdr3_nt: TGTGCCAGCAGTCAGGACAGGCAGGACACCGGGGAGCTGTTTTTT

v_call: TRBV29-1
clone_size: -
j_call: TRBJ1-3
d_call: TRBD1
cdr3_aa: CSGTGVRNTIYF
cdr3_nt: TGCAGCGGTACAGGGGTTCGAAACACCATATATTTT

v_call: TRBV7-2
clone_size: -
j_call: TRBJ1-6
d_call: TRBD1
cdr3_aa: CASSTRPGQYNSPLHF
cdr3_nt: TGTGCCAGCAGCACAAGACCGGGACAGTATAATTCACCCCTCCACTTT

v_call: TRBV5-6
clone_size: -
j_call: TRBJ1-2
d_call: -
cdr3_aa: CASSLGDTSYGYTF
cdr3_nt: TGTGCCAGCAGCTTGGGGGACACCAGCTATGGCTACACCTTC

v_call: TRBV11-3
clone_size: -
j_call: TRBJ2-1
d_call: -
cdr3_aa: CASSLGAYPNNEQFF
cdr3_nt: TGTGCCAGCAGCTTAGGGGCCTACCCGAACAATGAGCAGTTCTTC

v_call: TRBV27
clone_size: -
j_call: TRBJ1-5
d_call: -
cdr3_aa: CASSLGGQPQHF
cdr3_nt: TGTGCCAGCAGTTTGGGGGGACAGCCCCAGCATTTT

v_call: TRBV27
clone_size: -
j_call: TRBJ2-7
d_call: -
cdr3_aa: CASRGGGYEQYF
cdr3_nt: TGTGCCAGCAGGGGAGGGGGATACGAGCAGTACTTC

v_call: TRBV27
clone_size: -
j_call: TRBJ2-7
d_call: -
cdr3_aa: CASRRGYEQYF
cdr3_nt: TGTGCCAGCCGACGGGGCTACGAGCAGTACTTC

v_call: TRBV13
clone_size: many
j_call: TRBJ2-5
d_call: TRBD1
cdr3_aa: CASSARDRGLQETQYF
cdr3_nt: TGTGCCAGCAGCGCCCGGGACAGGGGGCTGCAAGAGACCCAGTACTTC

v_call: TRBV27
clone_size: -
j_call: TRBJ1-5
d_call: -
cdr3_aa: CASRRDTQSNQPQHF
cdr3_nt: TGTGCCAGCAGGAGGGACACCCAAAGCAATCAGCCCCAGCATTTT

v_call: TRBV6-5
clone_size: -
j_call: TRBJ2-5
d_call: TRBD2
cdr3_aa: CASGGGRGSRETQYF
cdr3_nt: TGTGCCAGCGGGGGAGGTCGCGGGAGTAGGGAGACCCAGTACTTC

v_call: TRBV5-6
clone_size: -
j_call: TRBJ2-7
d_call: TRBD1
cdr3_aa: CASSYGTGYQDEQYF
cdr3_nt: TGTGCCAGCAGTTACGGGACAGGGTATCAGGACGAGCAGTACTTC

v_call: TRBV6-5
clone_size: few
j_call: TRBJ1-5
d_call: TRBD1
cdr3_aa: CASKPQGIGNQPQHF
cdr3_nt: TGTGCCAGCAAGCCACAGGGGATTGGCAATCAGCCCCAGCATTTT

v_call: TRBV9
clone_size: -
j_call: TRBJ2-2
d_call: -
cdr3_aa: CASSVGATGSSTGELFF
cdr3_nt: TGTGCCAGCAGCGTAGGGGCAACGGGGTCGAGCACCGGGGAGCTGTTTTTT

v_call: TRBV4-1
clone_size: -
j_call: TRBJ1-1
d_call: TRBD1
cdr3_aa: CASSQGQGRRITEAFF
cdr3_nt: TGCGCCAGCAGCCAGGGACAGGGACGCCGGATCACTGAAGCTTTCTTT

v_call: TRBV18
clone_size: -
j_call: TRBJ2-7
d_call: -
cdr3_aa: CASSPPGLPYEQYF
cdr3_nt: TGTGCCAGCTCACCACCGGGACTGCCTTACGAGCAGTACTTC

v_call: TRBV9
clone_size: once
j_call: TRBJ2-7
d_call: TRBD1
cdr3_aa: CASSVVPDRGEQYF
cdr3_nt: TGTGCCAGCAGCGTAGTTCCCGACAGGGGGGAGCAGTACTTC

v_call: TRBV7-8
clone_size: -
j_call: TRBJ2-1
d_call: -
cdr3_aa: CASSLAQIHEQFF
cdr3_nt: TGTGCCAGCAGCTTAGCACAGATACATGAGCAGTTCTTC

v_call: TRBV12-3/TRBV12-4
clone_size: few
j_call: TRBJ1-2
d_call: -
cdr3_aa: CASSLSEDGYTF
cdr3_nt: TGTGCCAGCAGTTTATCGGAGGACGGCTACACCTTC

v_call: TRBV28
clone_size: -
j_call: TRBJ2-3
d_call: TRBD1
cdr3_aa: CASSFGLGGDTQYF
cdr3_nt: TGTGCCAGCAGTTTCGGGCTAGGGGGCGATACGCAGTATTTT

v_call: TRBV7-2
clone_size: once
j_call: TRBJ1-6
d_call: TRBD1
cdr3_aa: CASSSTQGARSPLHF
cdr3_nt: TGTGCCAGCAGCTCGACACAGGGGGCTAGGTCACCCCTCCACTTT

v_call: TRBV30
clone_size: -
j_call: TRBJ1-2
d_call: -
cdr3_aa: CAWSQGLGGYTF
cdr3_nt: TGTGCCTGGAGTCAGGGACTGGGCGGCTACACCTTC

v_call: TRBV4-3
clone_size: -
j_call: TRBJ2-1
d_call: -
cdr3_aa: CASRLTSRSVDEQFF
cdr3_nt: TGCGCCAGCAGGTTGACTAGTAGATCAGTTGATGAGCAGTTCTTC